This TCR beta chain originates from a study of human T cells and chemical hapten exposure. Study conclusions and caveats: TCRs above 1 in 1000 frequency stayed constant with DPC sensitization.

Time point indicated: patch test 1, 2 weeks after DPC sensitization. Treatment defined: therapeutic diphenylcyclopropenone sensitization with weekly scalp DPC. This clonotype was counted only a few times. Its target is not known. The library tagged each cDNA molecule with unique molecular identifiers. From the RACE reads, TCRdb called clonotypes with MiXCR, one entry per CDR3 protein. Altogether 75,000 to 100,000 distinct CDR3 sequences are present, roughly 12% being singletons, with the ten largest covering 3.5% to 4.5%. Germline trimming cut 4 bases from V and 4 bases from J; bases unmatched to any gene: 6. The CDR3 length is 16 residues. Germline CDR1 SGHAT, CDR2 FQNNGV.

The TCR comes from a woman in her sixties or seventies with alopecia areata. Some clones in this sample may be carry-over from other donors' samples. The chain couples TRBV11-2 to TRBJ2-1, with 11 bases that match TRBD2. The specimen was whole blood, collected in connection with sensitization to the hapten diphenylcyclopropenone (DPC). CDR3 DNA sequence: TGTGCCAGCAGCTCCCGACTAGCGGGGATATACAATGAGCAGTTCTTC. Its translation is CASSSRLAGIYNEQFF.